The sequence of this T cell receptor (beta chain) was determined in a study of STAT3 mutations in large granular lymphocyte leukemia. Study-level results: Every T-LGLL patient had at least one immunodominant TCRbeta clonotype.

Points on this clone: Its antigen remains unidentified.

Looked up from germline, CDR1 is MDHEN and CDR2 is SYDVKM. V lost 3 bases and J lost 4, with 7 bases in between. The CDR3 contains 13 residues. TCRdb's copy holds only in-frame clones and misses some; the assay was immunoSEQ multiplex PCR. Of fewer than 6,000 clones in the sample, 88% were seen once. V usage is TRBV28 and J usage is TRBJ1-5; D gene unclear. Sequenced: PBMCs. This TCR was recovered from a human donor with T large granular lymphocyte leukemia. Some clones in this sample may be carry-over from other donors' samples. This chain's CDR3 is CASSFSQNQPQHF. DNA of the CDR3: TGTGCCAGCAGTTTCTCGCAAAATCAGCCCCAGCATTTT.